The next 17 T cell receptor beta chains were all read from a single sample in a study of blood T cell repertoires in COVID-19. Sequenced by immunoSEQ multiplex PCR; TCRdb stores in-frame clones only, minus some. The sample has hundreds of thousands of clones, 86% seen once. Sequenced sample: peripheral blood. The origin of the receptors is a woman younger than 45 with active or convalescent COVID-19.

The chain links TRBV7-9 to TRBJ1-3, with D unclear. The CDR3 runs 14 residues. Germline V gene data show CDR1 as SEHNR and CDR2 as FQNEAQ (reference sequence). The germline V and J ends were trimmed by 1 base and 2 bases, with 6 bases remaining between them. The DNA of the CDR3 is TGTGCCAGCAGCTTAGGTCCGGCTGGAAACACCATATATTTT. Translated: CASSLGPAGNTIYF.

The CDR3 DNA reads as TGTGCCAGCAGCAATAGCGTTCTCTCCTACGAGCAGTACTTC. Its translation is CASSNSVLSYEQYF. The genes are TRBV7-6 and TRBJ2-7; possibly TRBD2 for D (5 bases). The V and J ends lost 5 bases and 0 bases respectively, with 11 bases between them. There are 14 residues in the CDR3. Looked up from germline, CDR1 is SGHVS and CDR2 is FNYEAQ.

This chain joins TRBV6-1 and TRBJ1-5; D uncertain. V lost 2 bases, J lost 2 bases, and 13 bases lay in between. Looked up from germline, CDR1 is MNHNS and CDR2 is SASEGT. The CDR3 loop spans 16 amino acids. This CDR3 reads CASSEITALGNQPQHF. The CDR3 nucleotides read TGTGCCAGCAGTGAAATCACAGCCTTAGGCAATCAGCCCCAGCATTTT.

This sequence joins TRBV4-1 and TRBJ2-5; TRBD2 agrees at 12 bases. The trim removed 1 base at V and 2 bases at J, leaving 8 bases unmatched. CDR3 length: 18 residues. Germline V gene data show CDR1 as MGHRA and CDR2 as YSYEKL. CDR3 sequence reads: CASSQGTRLAGVQETQYF. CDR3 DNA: TGCGCCAGCAGCCAAGGGACTCGACTAGCGGGGGTGCAAGAGACCCAGTACTTC.

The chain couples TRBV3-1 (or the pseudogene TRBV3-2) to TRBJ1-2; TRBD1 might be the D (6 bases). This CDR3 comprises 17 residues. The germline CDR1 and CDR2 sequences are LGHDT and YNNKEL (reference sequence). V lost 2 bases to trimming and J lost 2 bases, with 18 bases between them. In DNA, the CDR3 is TGTGCCAGCAGCCAACGCCCCGCACAGGGTATGAACTATGGCTACACCTTC. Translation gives CASSQRPAQGMNYGYTF.

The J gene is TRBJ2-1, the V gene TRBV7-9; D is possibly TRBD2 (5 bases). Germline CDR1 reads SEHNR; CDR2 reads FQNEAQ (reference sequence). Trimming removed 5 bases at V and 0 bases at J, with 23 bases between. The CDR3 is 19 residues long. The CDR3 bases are TGTGCCAGCAGCCCCTGGGGTTACAGCGGAGACATCTCCTACAATGAGCAGTTCTTC. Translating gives CASSPWGYSGDISYNEQFF.

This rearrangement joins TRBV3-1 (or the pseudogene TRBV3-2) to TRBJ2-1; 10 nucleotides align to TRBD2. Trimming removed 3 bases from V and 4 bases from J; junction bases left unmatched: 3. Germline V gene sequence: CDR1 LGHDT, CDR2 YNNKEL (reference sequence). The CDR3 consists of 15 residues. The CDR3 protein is CASSHTSGVYNEQFF. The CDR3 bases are TGTGCCAGCAGCCACACTAGCGGGGTTTACAATGAGCAGTTCTTC.

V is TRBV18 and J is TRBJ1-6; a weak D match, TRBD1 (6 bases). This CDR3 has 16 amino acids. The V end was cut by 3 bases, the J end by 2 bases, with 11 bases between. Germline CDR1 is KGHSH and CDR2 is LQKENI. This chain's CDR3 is CASSPLQGTYNSPLHF. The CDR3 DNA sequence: TGTGCCAGCTCACCTCTACAGGGTACCTATAATTCACCCCTCCACTTT. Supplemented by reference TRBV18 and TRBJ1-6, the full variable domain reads NAGVMQNPRHLVRRRGQEARLRCSPMKGHSHVYWYRQLPEEGLKFMVYLQKENIIDESGMPKERFSAEFPKEGPSILRIQQVVRGDSAAYFCASSPLQGTYNSPLHFGNGTRLTVT.

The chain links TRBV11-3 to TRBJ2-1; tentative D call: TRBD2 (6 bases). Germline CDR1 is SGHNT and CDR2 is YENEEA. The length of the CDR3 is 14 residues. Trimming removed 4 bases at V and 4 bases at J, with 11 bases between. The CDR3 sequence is CASSSSGGYNEQFF. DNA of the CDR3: TGTGCCAGCAGCTCCAGTGGGGGGTACAATGAGCAGTTCTTC.

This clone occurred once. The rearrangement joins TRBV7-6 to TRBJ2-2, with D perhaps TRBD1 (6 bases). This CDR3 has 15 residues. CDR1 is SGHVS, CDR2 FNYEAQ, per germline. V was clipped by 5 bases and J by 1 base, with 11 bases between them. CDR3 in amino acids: CASSPGTLNTGELFF. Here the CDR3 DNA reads TGTGCCAGCAGCCCCGGGACATTGAACACCGGGGAGCTGTTTTTT.

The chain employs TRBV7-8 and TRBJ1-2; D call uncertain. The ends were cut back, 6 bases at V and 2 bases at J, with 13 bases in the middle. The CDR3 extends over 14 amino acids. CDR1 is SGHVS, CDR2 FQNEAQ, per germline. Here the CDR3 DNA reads TGTGCCAGCAGAGAAACCGCAGGCAACTATGGCTACACCTTC. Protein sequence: CASRETAGNYGYTF.

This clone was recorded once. In DNA form, the CDR3 reads TGTGCCAGCCAGAGGCTAGACTCCTACAATGAGCAGTTCTTC. Amino acid sequence: CASQRLDSYNEQFF. The chain recombines TRBV9 with TRBJ2-1; D call uncertain. The V and J ends lost 7 bases and 0 bases respectively, with 11 bases between them. The CDR3 loop spans 14 amino acids. Germline V gene data show CDR1 as SGDLS and CDR2 as YYNGEE.

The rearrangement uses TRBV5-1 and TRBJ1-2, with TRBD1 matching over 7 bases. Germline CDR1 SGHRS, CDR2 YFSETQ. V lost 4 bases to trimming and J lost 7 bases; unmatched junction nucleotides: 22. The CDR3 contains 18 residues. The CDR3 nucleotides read TGCGCCAGCAGCCCGGCAGAAACCTCGGGACAGCGGGTACTTGGCTACACCTTC. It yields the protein CASSPAETSGQRVLGYTF. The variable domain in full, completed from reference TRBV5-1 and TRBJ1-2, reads KAGVTQTPRYLIKTRGQQVTLSCSPISGHRSVSWYQQTPGQGLQFLFEYFSETQRNKGNFPGRFSGRQFSNSRSEMNVSTLELGDSALYLCASSPAETSGQRVLGYTFGSGTRLTVV.

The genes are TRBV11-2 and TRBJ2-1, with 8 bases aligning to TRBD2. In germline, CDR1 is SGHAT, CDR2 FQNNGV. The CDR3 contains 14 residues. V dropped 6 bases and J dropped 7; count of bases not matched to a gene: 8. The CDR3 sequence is CASRAPLAGNEQFF. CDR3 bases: TGTGCCAGCAGGGCGCCCTTAGCGGGAAATGAGCAGTTCTTC. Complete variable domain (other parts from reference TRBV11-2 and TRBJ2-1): EAGVAQSPRYKIIEKRQSVAFWCNPISGHATLYWYQQILGQGPKLLIQFQNNGVVDDSQLPKDRFSAERLKGVDSTLKIQPAKLEDSAVYLCASRAPLAGNEQFFGPGTRLTVL.

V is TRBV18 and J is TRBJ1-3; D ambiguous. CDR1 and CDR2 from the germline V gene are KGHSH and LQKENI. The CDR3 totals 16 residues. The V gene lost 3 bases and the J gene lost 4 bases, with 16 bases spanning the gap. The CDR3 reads CASSPAGLFEGNTIYF. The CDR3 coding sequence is TGTGCCAGCTCACCCGCCGGACTCTTTGAGGGAAACACCATATATTTT.

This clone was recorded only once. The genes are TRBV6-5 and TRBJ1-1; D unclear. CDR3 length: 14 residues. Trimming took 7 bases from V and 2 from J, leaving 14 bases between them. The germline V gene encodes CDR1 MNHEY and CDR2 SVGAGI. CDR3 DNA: TGTGCCAGCATCCGGCGGTTAGAAAACACTGAAGCTTTCTTT. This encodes CASIRRLENTEAFF.

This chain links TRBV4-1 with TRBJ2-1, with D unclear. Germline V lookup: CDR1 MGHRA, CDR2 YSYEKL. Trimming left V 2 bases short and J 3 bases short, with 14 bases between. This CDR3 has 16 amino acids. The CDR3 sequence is CASSQQLRQNYNEQFF. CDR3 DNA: TGCGCCAGCAGCCAACAATTACGACAAAACTACAATGAGCAGTTCTTC.